This T cell receptor (beta chain) was identified during a study of CD8 T cells in Susac syndrome. Random hexamers served to reverse transcribe roughly 0.45 to 1 ug RNA. Amplification of TCR beta CDR3 used immunoSEQ multiplex PCR across 54 Vbeta and 13 Jbeta. TCRdb re-derived calls from the immunoSEQ multiplex PCR reads in MiXCR, one entry per CDR3 protein. The repertoire has about 80,000 distinct CDR3 sequences, roughly 94% of them found once; the top ten carry about 0.25%. The source is a human donor in good health. Sample: CD8+ T cells from PBMCs.

CDR3 amino acids: CASSTRDAAKAELFF. The CDR3 region has the DNA TGTGCCAGCAGCACTCGGGACGCAGCAAAGGCGGAACTGTTTTTT. The V and J genes are TRBV7-9 and TRBJ1-4; D may be TRBD1 (5 bases). Between the trimmed V and J ends, which lost 5 bases and 12 bases, there was a span of 22 bases. Germline CDR1 SEHNR, CDR2 FQNEAQ (reference sequence). The CDR3 runs 15 residues.